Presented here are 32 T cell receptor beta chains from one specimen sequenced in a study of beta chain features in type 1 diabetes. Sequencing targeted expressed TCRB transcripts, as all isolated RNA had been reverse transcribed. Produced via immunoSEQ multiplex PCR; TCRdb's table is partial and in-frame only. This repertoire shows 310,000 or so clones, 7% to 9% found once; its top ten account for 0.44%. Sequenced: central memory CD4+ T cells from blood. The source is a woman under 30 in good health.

CDR3 nucleotide sequence: TGTGCCAGCAGCGAACGGGACAACCGTCTCGAGCAGTACTTC. It is translated as CASSERDNRLEQYF. The chain recombines TRBV9 with TRBJ2-7, with D perhaps TRBD1 (6 bases). Trimming shortened V by 3 bases and J by 6 bases, and 16 bases separated the two germline ends. The CDR3 is made up of 14 amino acids. In germline, CDR1 is SGDLS, CDR2 YYNGEE.

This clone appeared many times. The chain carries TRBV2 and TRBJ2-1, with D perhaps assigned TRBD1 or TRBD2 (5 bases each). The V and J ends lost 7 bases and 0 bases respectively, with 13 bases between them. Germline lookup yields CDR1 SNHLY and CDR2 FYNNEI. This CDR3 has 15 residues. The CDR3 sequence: CASTRDQSSYNEQFF. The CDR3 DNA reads TGTGCCAGCACCAGGGACCAAAGCTCCTACAATGAGCAGTTCTTC.

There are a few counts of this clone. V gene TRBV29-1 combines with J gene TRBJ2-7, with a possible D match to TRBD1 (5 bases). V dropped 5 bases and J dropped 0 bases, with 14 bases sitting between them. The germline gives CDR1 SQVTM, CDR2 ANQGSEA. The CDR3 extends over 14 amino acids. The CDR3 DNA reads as TGCAGCGTTTTCGGCAGGGATAACTCCTACGAGCAGTACTTC. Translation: CSVFGRDNSYEQYF.

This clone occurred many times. For the CDR3, the DNA is TGTGCCAGCAGCCCGGGACAGGGCGGCTCTGGAAACACCATATATTTT. It specifies CASSPGQGGSGNTIYF. The chain employs TRBV7-2 and TRBJ1-3; 9 bases agree with TRBD1. CDR1 and CDR2 from the germline V gene are SGHTA and FQGNSA. This CDR3 has 16 amino acids. V lost 5 bases, J lost 0 bases, and 5 bases stayed unmatched.

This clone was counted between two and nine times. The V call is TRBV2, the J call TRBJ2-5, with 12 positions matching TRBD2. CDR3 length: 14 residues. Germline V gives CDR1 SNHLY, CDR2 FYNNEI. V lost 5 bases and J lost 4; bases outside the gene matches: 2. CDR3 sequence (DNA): TGTGCCAGCAGTCCTAGCGGGAGGGGAGAGACCCAGTACTTC. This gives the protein CASSPSGRGETQYF. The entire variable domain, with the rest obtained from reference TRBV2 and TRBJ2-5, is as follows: EPEVTQTPSHQVTQMGQEVILRCVPISNHLYFYWYRQILGQKVEFLVSFYNNEISEKSEIFDDQFSVERPDGSNFTLKIRSTKLEDSAMYFCASSPSGRGETQYFGPGTRLLVL.

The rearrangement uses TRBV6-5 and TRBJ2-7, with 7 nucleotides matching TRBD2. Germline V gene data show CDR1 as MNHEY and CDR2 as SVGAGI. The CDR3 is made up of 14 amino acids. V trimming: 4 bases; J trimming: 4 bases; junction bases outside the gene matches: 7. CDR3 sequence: CASSFRRESYEQYF. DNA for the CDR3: TGTGCCAGCAGTTTTCGGCGGGAGTCTTACGAGCAGTACTTC.

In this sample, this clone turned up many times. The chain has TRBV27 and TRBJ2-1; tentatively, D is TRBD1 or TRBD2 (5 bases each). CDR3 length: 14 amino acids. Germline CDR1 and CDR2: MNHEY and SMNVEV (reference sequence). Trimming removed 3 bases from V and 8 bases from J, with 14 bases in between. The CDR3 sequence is CASSFRDESDEQFF. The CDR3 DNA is TGTGCCAGCAGTTTTCGGGACGAGTCTGATGAGCAGTTCTTC.

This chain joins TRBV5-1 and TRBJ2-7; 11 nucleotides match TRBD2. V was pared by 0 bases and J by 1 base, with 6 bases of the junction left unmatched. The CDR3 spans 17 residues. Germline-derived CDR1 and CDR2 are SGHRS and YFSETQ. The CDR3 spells CASSLAASGGKSYEQYF. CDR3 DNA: TGCGCCAGCAGCTTGGCCGCTAGCGGGGGGAAATCCTACGAGCAGTACTTC.

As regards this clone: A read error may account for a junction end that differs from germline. The CDR3 nucleotides read TGTGCCAGCAGTGAAGACGATTTGGGGAGGGTCAATGAGCAGTTCTTC. Residues: CASSEDDLGRVNEQFF. The genes are TRBV10-3 and TRBJ2-1; 7 nucleotides agree with TRBD2. The CDR3 has 16 residues. From germline, CDR1 is ENHRY and CDR2 SYGVKD.

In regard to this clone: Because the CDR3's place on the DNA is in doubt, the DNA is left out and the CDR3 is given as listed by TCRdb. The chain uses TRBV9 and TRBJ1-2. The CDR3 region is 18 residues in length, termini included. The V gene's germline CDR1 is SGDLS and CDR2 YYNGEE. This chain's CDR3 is CASSVGLGTKTYLWLNTF.

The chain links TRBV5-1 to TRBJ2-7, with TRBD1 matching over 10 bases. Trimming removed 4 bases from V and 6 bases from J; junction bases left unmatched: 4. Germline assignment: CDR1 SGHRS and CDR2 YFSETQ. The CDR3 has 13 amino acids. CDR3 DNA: TGCGCCAGCAGCGAGGGACAGGGGCGCGAGCAGTACTTC. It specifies CASSEGQGREQYF.

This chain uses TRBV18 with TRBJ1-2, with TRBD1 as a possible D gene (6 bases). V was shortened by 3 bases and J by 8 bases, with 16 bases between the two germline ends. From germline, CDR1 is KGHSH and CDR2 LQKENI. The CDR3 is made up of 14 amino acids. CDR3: CASSPPDSMKGYTF. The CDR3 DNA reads TGTGCCAGCTCACCTCCGGACAGTATGAAAGGCTACACCTTC. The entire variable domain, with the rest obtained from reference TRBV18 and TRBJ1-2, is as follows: NAGVMQNPRHLVRRRGQEARLRCSPMKGHSHVYWYRQLPEEGLKFMVYLQKENIIDESGMPKERFSAEFPKEGPSILRIQQVVRGDSAAYFCASSPPDSMKGYTFGSGTRLTVV.

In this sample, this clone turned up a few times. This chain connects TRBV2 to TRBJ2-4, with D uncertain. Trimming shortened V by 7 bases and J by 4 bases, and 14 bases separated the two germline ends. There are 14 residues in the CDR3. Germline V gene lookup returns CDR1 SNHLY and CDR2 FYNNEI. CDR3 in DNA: TGTGCCAGCATCGAGACCGGGCGAAAAAACATTCAGTACTTC. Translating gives CASIETGRKNIQYF.

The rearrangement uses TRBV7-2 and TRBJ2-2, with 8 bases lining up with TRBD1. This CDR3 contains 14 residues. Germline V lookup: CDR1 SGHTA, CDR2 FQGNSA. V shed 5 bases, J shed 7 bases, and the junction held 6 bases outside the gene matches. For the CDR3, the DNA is TGTGCCAGCAGCCCGGACAGGGTCGGCGGGGAGCTGTTTTTT. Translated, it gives CASSPDRVGGELFF. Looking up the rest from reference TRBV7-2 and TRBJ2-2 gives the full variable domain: GAGVSQSPSNKVTEKGKDVELRCDPISGHTALYWYRQSLGQGLEFLIYFQGNSAPDKSGLPSDRFSAERTGGSVSTLTIQRTQQEDSAVYLCASSPDRVGGELFFGEGSRLTVL.

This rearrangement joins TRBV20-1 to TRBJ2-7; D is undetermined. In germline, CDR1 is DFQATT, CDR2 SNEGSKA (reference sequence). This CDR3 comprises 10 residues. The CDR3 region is CSPTRYEQYF. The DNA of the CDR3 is TGCAGCCCAACTCGGTACGAGCAGTACTTC.

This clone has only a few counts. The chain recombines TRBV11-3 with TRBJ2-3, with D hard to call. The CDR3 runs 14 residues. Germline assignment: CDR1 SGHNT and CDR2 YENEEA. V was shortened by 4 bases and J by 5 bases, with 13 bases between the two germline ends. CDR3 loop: CASSYGPSEDTQYF. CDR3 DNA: TGTGCCAGCAGCTACGGACCTTCGGAAGATACGCAGTATTTT.

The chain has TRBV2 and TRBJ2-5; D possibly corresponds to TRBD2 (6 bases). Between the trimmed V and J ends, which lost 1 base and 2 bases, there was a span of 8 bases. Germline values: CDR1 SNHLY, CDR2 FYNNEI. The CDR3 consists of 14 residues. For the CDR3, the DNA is TGTGCCAGCAGTGAAGGGCTAGCGCAAGAGACCCAGTACTTC. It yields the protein CASSEGLAQETQYF.

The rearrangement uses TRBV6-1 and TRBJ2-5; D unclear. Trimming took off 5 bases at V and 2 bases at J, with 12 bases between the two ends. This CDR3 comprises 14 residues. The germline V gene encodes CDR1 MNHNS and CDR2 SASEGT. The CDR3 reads CASSILSGQETQYF. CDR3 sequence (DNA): TGTGCCAGCAGTATACTATCGGGTCAAGAGACCCAGTACTTC.

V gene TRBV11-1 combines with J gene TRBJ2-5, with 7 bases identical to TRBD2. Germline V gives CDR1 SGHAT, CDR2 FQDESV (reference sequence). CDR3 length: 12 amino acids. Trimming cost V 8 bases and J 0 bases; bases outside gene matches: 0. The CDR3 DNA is TGTGCCAGCGGGAGGGACCAAGAGACCCAGTACTTC. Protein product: CASGRDQETQYF.

Here the CDR3 reads CAIRVDSGTSEVFSYEQYF. CDR3 DNA: TGTGCCATCCGCGTGGATTCCGGGACTAGCGAGGTATTCTCCTACGAGCAGTACTTC. The rearrangement joins TRBV10-3 to TRBJ2-7; 10 nucleotides match TRBD2. The trim removed 8 bases at V and 0 bases at J, leaving 19 bases unmatched. This CDR3 comprises 19 residues. Germline-derived CDR1 and CDR2 are ENHRY and SYGVKD.

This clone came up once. In DNA form, the CDR3 reads TGTGCCAGCAGGCTAGGGGACAGCAAGGAAAAACTGTTTTTT. Translation gives CASRLGDSKEKLFF. This chain links TRBV2 with TRBJ1-4; TRBD1 aligns across 7 bases. V trimming: 6 bases; J trimming: 8 bases; junction bases outside the gene matches: 9. Germline CDR1 reads SNHLY; CDR2 reads FYNNEI. This CDR3 has 14 residues.

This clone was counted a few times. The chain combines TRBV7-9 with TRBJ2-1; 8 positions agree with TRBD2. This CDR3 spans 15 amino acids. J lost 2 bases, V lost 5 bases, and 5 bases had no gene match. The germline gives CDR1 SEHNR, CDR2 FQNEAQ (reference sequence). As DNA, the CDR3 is TGTGCCAGCAGCCCGGGACTAGTCGCCTACAATGAGCAGTTCTTC. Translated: CASSPGLVAYNEQFF.

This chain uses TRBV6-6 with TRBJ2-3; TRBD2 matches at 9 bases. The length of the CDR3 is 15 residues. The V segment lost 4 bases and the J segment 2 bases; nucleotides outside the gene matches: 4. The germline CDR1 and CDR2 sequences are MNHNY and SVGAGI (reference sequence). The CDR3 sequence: CASSFAGGPTDTQYF. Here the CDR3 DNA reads TGTGCCAGCAGTTTCGCGGGAGGGCCCACAGATACGCAGTATTTT.

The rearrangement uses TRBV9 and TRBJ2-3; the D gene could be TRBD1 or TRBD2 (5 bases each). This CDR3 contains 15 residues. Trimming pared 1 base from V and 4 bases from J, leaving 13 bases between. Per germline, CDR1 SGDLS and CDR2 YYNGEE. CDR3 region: CASSVWGRGSDTQYF. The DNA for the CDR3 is TGTGCCAGCAGCGTATGGGGGAGAGGGTCAGATACGCAGTATTTT.

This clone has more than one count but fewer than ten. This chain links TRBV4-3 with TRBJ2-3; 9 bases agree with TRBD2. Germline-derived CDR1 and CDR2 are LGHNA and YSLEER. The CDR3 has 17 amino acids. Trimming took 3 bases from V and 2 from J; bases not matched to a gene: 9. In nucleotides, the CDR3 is TGCGCCAGCAGCCAGGGGTACCTAGCGGGGACCACAGATACGCAGTATTTT. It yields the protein CASSQGYLAGTTDTQYF.

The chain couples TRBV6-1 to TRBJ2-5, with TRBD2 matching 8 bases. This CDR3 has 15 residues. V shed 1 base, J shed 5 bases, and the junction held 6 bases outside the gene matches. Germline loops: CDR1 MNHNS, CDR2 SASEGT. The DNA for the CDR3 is TGTGCCAGCAGTGAAGAGGCGGGAGGCTGGGAGACCCAGTACTTC. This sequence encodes CASSEEAGGWETQYF.

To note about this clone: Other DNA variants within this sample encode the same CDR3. The CDR3 region has the DNA TGTGCCAGCAGCTTTGAGGGACGCGAGACCCAGTACTTC. The encoded protein is CASSFEGRETQYF. The J gene is TRBJ2-5, the V gene TRBV7-8, with D perhaps assigned TRBD1 or TRBD2 (5 bases each). Between the trimmed V and J ends, which lost 3 bases and 5 bases, there was a span of 10 bases. CDR3 length equals 13 residues. The V gene's germline CDR1 is SGHVS and CDR2 FQNEAQ. The full variable domain, its missing parts supplied by reference TRBV7-8 and TRBJ2-5, is GAGVSQSPRYKVAKRGQDVALRCDPISGHVSLFWYQQALGQGPEFLTYFQNEAQLDKSGLPSDRFFAERPEGSVSTLKIQRTQQEDSAVYLCASSFEGRETQYFGPGTRLLVL.

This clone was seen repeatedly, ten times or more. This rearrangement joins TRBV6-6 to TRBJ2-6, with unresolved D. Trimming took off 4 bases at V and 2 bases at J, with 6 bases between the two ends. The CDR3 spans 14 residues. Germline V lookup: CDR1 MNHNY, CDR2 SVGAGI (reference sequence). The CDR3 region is CASSSLAGANVLTF. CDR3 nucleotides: TGTGCCAGCAGTTCCCTTGCTGGGGCCAACGTCCTGACTTTC.

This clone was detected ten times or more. In DNA, the CDR3 is TGTGCCAGCAGTGACTCGAGTCGGAACAATGAGCAGTTCTTC. This codes for CASSDSSRNNEQFF. J is TRBJ2-1 and V is TRBV6-4; D is unclear. The CDR3 covers 14 residues. Trimming left V 0 bases short and J 5 bases short, with 8 bases between. Germline V gives CDR1 MRHNA, CDR2 SNTAGT.

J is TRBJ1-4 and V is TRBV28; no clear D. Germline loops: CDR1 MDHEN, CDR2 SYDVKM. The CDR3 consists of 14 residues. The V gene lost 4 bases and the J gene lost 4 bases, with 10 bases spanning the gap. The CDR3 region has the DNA TGTGCCAGCAGTTCGGCGGGGTTTAATGAAAAACTGTTTTTT. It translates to CASSSAGFNEKLFF.

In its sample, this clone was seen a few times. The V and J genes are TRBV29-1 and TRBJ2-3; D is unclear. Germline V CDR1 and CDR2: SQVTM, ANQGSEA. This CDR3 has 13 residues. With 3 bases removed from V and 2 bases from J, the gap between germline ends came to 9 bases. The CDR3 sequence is CSVELLDTDTQYF. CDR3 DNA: TGCAGCGTTGAGCTGTTGGACACAGATACGCAGTATTTT.

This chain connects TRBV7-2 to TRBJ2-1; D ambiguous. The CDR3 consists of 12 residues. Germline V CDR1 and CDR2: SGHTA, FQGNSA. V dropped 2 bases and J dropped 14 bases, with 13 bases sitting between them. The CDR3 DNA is TGTGCCAGCAGCTTATTGGGAACAGAGGAGTTCTTC. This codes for CASSLLGTEEFF.